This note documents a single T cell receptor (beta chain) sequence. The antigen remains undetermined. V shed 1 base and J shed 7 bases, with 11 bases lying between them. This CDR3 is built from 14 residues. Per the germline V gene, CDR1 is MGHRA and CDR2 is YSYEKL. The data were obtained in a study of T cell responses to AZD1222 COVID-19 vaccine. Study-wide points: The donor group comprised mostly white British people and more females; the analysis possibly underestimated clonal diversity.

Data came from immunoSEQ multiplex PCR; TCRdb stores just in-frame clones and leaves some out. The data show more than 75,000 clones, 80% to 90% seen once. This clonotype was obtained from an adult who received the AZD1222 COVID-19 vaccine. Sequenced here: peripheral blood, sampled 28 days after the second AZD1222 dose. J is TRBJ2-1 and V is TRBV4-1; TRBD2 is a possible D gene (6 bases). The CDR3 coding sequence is TGCGCCAGCAGCCAAGTGGGGGGTGTGAATGAGCAGTTCTTC. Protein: CASSQVGGVNEQFF.